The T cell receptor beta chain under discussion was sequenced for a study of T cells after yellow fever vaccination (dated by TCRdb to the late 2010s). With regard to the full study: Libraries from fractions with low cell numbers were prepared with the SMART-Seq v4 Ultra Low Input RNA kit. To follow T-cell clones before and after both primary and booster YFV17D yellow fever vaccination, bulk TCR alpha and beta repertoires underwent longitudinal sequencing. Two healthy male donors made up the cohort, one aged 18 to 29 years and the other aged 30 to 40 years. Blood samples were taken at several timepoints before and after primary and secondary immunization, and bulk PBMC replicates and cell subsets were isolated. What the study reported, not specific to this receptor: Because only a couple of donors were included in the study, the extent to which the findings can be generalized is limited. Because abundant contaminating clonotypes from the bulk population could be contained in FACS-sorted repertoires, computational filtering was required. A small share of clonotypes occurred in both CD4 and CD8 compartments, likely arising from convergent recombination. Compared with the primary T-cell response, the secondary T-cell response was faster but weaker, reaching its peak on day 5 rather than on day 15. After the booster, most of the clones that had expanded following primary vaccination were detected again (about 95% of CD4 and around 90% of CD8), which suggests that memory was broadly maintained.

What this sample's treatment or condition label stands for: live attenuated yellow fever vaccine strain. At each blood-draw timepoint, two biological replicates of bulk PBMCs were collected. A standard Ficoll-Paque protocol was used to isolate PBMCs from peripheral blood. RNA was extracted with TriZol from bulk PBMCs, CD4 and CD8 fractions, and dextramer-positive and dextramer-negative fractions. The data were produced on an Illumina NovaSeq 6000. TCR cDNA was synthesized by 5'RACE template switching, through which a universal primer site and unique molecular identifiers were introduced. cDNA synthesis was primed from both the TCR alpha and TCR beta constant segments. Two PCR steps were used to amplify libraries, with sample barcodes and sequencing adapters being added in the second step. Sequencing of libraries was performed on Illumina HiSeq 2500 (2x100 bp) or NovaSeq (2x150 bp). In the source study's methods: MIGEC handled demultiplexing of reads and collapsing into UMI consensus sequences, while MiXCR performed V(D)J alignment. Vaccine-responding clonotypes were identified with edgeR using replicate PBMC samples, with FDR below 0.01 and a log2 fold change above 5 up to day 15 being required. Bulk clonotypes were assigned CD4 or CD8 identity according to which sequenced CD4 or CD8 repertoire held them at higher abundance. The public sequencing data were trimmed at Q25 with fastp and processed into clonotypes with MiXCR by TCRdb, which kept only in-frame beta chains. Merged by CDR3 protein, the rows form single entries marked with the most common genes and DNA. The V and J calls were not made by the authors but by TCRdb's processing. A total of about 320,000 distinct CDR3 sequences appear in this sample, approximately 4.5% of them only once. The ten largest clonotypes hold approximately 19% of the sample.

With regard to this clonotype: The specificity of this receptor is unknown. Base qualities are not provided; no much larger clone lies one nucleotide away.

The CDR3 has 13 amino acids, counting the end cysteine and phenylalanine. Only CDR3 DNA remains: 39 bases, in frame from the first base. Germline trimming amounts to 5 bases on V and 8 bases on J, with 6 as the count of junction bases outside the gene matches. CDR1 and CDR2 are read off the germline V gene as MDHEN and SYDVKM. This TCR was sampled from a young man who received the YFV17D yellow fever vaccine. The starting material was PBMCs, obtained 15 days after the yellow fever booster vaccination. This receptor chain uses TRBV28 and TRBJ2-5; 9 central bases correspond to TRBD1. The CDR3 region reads CASSNGDRATQYF. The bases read TGTGCCAGCAGTAACGGGGACAGGGCTACCCAGTACTTC.